Each of the 24 T cell receptor beta chains below was sequenced from the same sample in a study of blood T cell repertoires in COVID-19 (dated by TCRdb to the early 2020s). Libraries were prepared through the immunoSEQ multiplex PCR assay. The clones in this table, taken by TCRdb from immuneACCESS, are in-frame only. Not every clone is retained; where verified, under half of the shortfall comes from an unresolved V gene, and the cause of the rest is unknown. This sample lists around 330,000 clones; around 90% were detected once. 2% to 3% of the sample goes to the ten largest clones. Specimen: PBMCs or T cells enriched from blood (not recorded which). These receptors all stem from a man in his fifties or sixties who had recovered from COVID-19.

The rearrangement joins TRBV24-1 to TRBJ1-2; 9 bases fit TRBD1. The CDR3 is made up of 14 amino acids. V lost 3 bases and J lost 8; bases outside the gene matches: 6. Germline CDR1 KGHDR, CDR2 SFDVKD. In DNA form, the CDR3 reads TGTGCCACCAGTGATGGGACAGGGACACGAGGCTACACCTTC. Its translation: CATSDGTGTRGYTF.

The chain uses TRBV6-9 and TRBJ2-1, with D possibly matching TRBD1 (5 bases). Trimming shortened V by 8 bases and J by 6 bases, and 17 bases separated the two germline ends. The CDR3 length is 14 residues. Germline loops: CDR1 MNHGY, CDR2 SVAAGI. The CDR3 coding sequence is TGTGCCAGCCTACTCGGCAGGGCGGTCAATGAGCAGTTCTTC. Protein product: CASLLGRAVNEQFF.

The chain uses TRBV24-1 and TRBJ1-1; D uncertain. The CDR3 consists of 13 residues. The germline CDR1 and CDR2 sequences are KGHDR and SFDVKD. The V end was cut by 5 bases, the J end by 1 base, with 7 bases between. The CDR3 coding sequence is TGTGCCACCAGTGGGGAGGGGAACACTGAAGCTTTCTTT. Translation: CATSGEGNTEAFF.

This rearrangement joins TRBV30 to TRBJ2-1, with D possibly matching TRBD1 (6 bases). The CDR3 runs 18 residues. V dropped 3 bases and J dropped 3 bases, with 24 bases sitting between them. CDR1 and CDR2 (germline): GTSNPN, SVGIG (reference sequence). CDR3 residues: CAWSVKFRDRYNYNEQFF. Here the CDR3 DNA reads TGTGCCTGGAGCGTTAAATTCCGAGACAGGTACAACTACAATGAGCAGTTCTTC.

The chain employs TRBV11-1 and TRBJ1-2; TRBD1 matches 7 bases. The CDR3 extends over 16 amino acids. The germline V gene has CDR1 SGHAT and CDR2 FQDESV (reference sequence). The ends lost 0 bases at V and 0 bases at J; junction bases unmatched: 4. CDR3 DNA: TGTGCCAGCAGCTTAGCCCAGGGGGAAGCTAACTATGGCTACACCTTC. Protein product: CASSLAQGEANYGYTF.

This clone was seen a few times. The chain employs TRBV7-9 and TRBJ1-2, with TRBD1 matching 8 bases. After removal of 1 base from V and 7 bases from J, the junction contained 11 bases not matched to a gene. The CDR3 has 16 amino acids. The germline V gene has CDR1 SEHNR and CDR2 FQNEAQ (reference sequence). The CDR3 bases are TGTGCCAGCAGCTTAGACCCATTGGACAGGGCCACTGGCTACACCTTC. It is translated as CASSLDPLDRATGYTF.

V usage is TRBV6-5 and J usage is TRBJ1-4; D gene ambiguous. Deletions cut 7 bases from V and 7 bases from J, with 13 bases between. Germline V lookup: CDR1 MNHEY, CDR2 SVGAGI. CDR3 length: 13 amino acids. CDR3 DNA sequence: TGTGCCAGCACCAGCGGGTCTGGTGAAAAACTGTTTTTT. Its protein product is CASTSGSGEKLFF.

The chain employs TRBV18 and TRBJ1-4; D may be TRBD1 (6 bases). CDR3 length: 14 residues. The germline V gene encodes CDR1 KGHSH and CDR2 LQKENI. Trimming took 3 bases from V and 6 from J, leaving 11 bases between them. The chain's CDR3 is CASSPRGQDEKLFF. CDR3 DNA sequence: TGTGCCAGCTCACCCAGGGGCCAAGATGAAAAACTGTTTTTT.

The chain couples TRBV4-1 to TRBJ2-1; 9 bases map to TRBD2. The CDR3 is made up of 16 amino acids. Trimming at V came to 4 bases and at J to 4 bases, leaving 8 bases not matched to a gene. Per germline, CDR1 MGHRA and CDR2 YSYEKL. In nucleotides, the CDR3 is TGCGCCAGCAGCCGTAGCGGGGGAATGACATACAATGAGCAGTTCTTC. It yields the protein CASSRSGGMTYNEQFF.

The chain links TRBV28 to TRBJ1-5; the match to TRBD1 covers 8 bases. The CDR3 runs to 15 residues. Germline V gives CDR1 MDHEN, CDR2 SYDVKM. J gave up 3 bases and V 3 bases, and 4 bases lay outside the gene matches. CDR3 sequence reads: CASSFRQGFNQPQHF. The CDR3 nucleotides are TGTGCCAGCAGTTTCAGACAGGGGTTCAATCAGCCCCAGCATTTT. Filled out from reference TRBV28 and TRBJ1-5, the complete variable domain reads DVKVTQSSRYLVKRTGEKVFLECVQDMDHENMFWYRQDPGLGLRLIYFSYDVKMKEKGDIPEGYSVSREKKERFSLILESASTNQTSMYLCASSFRQGFNQPQHFGDGTRLSIL.

The gene calls are TRBV6-5 and TRBJ2-1; D is ambiguous. The germline CDR1 and CDR2 sequences are MNHEY and SVGAGI. Trimming took off 4 bases at V and 8 bases at J, with 12 bases between the two ends. The CDR3 is 13 residues long. This CDR3 reads CASSSAMYYEQFF. The CDR3 DNA is TGTGCCAGCAGTTCCGCGATGTACTATGAGCAGTTCTTC.

The chain carries TRBV5-1 and TRBJ1-2; no reliable D call. CDR1 SGHRS and CDR2 YFSETQ come from the germline V gene. The CDR3 sequence is 16 residues long. V was clipped by 0 bases and J by 4 bases, with 16 bases between them. For the CDR3, the DNA is TGCGCCAGCAGCTTGGCTTCGGTCAGATCGGGCTATGGCTACACCTTC. Residues: CASSLASVRSGYGYTF.

The chain recombines TRBV30 with TRBJ2-1; TRBD2 is a possible D gene (6 bases). Trimming took 5 bases from V and 4 from J, leaving 15 bases between them. Germline V gives CDR1 GTSNPN, CDR2 SVGIG (reference sequence). The CDR3 is 14 residues long. The CDR3 coding sequence is TGTGCCTGGGACCGCGGGACGGATTACAATGAGCAGTTCTTC. Translating it yields CAWDRGTDYNEQFF.

V and J are TRBV5-1 and TRBJ1-5; possibly TRBD1 for D (5 bases). Trimming left V 3 bases short and J 6 bases short, with 13 bases between. Germline lookup yields CDR1 SGHRS and CDR2 YFSETQ. The CDR3 contains 14 residues. In DNA form, the CDR3 reads TGCGCCAGCAGCTGGGGGGGGATTGGTCAGCCCCAGCATTTT. This gives the protein CASSWGGIGQPQHF.

The chain employs TRBV11-2 and TRBJ2-3, with 8 nucleotides matching TRBD1. V gave up 1 base and J gave up 8 bases; unmatched junction bases: 8. CDR1 and CDR2 from the germline V gene are SGHAT and FQNNGV. The CDR3 has 15 amino acids. The CDR3 spells CASSLVGQGLRTQYF. In DNA form, the CDR3 reads TGTGCCAGCAGCTTAGTAGGACAGGGCTTGCGTACGCAGTATTTT.

The CDR3 loop is CASSQKIDRGPSYNSPLHF. DNA for the CDR3: TGCGCCAGCAGCCAGAAAATCGACAGGGGGCCCTCCTATAATTCACCCCTCCACTTT. The chain couples TRBV4-1 to TRBJ1-6, with 10 bases matching TRBD1. V lost 3 bases and J lost 0; bases outside the gene matches: 8. The CDR3 sequence is 19 residues long. Germline-derived CDR1 and CDR2 are MGHRA and YSYEKL.

V is TRBV7-9 and J is TRBJ2-7; 11 bases agree with TRBD1. V shed 5 bases, J shed 5 bases, and the junction held 5 bases outside the gene matches. This CDR3 contains 14 residues. Germline loops: CDR1 SEHNR, CDR2 FQNEAQ (reference sequence). The CDR3 bases are TGTGCCAGCAGCATTGGACAGGGGGCTCACGAGCAGTACTTC. The encoded protein is CASSIGQGAHEQYF.

The rearrangement uses TRBV3-1 (or the pseudogene TRBV3-2) and TRBJ1-6; no reliable D call. The germline CDR1 and CDR2 sequences are LGHDT and YNNKEL (reference sequence). V was shortened by 4 bases and J by 5 bases, with 9 bases between the two germline ends. The CDR3 has 14 residues. The CDR3 sequence: CASSLRQNNSPLHF. The CDR3 DNA follows: TGTGCCAGCAGCCTCCGCCAGAATAATTCACCCCTCCACTTT.

Here the CDR3 DNA reads TGCGCCAGCAGCCAAGATTGGAGGAGCTCAGGAAACACCATATATTTT. Encoded protein: CASSQDWRSSGNTIYF. This sequence joins TRBV4-3 and TRBJ1-3; D is unclear. The CDR3 consists of 16 residues. V dropped 0 bases and J dropped 4 bases, with 13 bases sitting between them. Germline V gene lookup returns CDR1 LGHNA and CDR2 YSLEER.

V and J are TRBV4-1 and TRBJ2-7; TRBD2 aligns across 14 bases. Germline V gene data show CDR1 as MGHRA and CDR2 as YSYEKL. The CDR3 sequence is 15 residues long. The V gene end was trimmed by 3 bases and the J gene end by 2 bases; junction bases not matched to a gene: 0. The CDR3 nucleotides are TGCGCCAGCAGCCAGGGACTAGCGGGGGCCTACGAGCAGTACTTC. Protein product: CASSQGLAGAYEQYF.

The chain is built from TRBV27 and TRBJ2-1, with 8 bases that match TRBD1. CDR1 and CDR2 (germline): MNHEY, SMNVEV (reference sequence). Trimming removed 5 bases from V and 0 bases from J; junction bases left unmatched: 12. The CDR3 consists of 18 residues. In DNA form, the CDR3 reads TGTGCCAGCAGTACCCAGGACAGGGCGAAAAGCTCCTACAATGAGCAGTTCTTC. It is translated as CASSTQDRAKSSYNEQFF.

The rearrangement links TRBV27 to TRBJ2-3; 10 bases align to TRBD2. The germline V gene encodes CDR1 MNHEY and CDR2 SMNVEV (reference sequence). Trimming at V came to 7 bases and at J to 3 bases, leaving 7 bases not matched to a gene. CDR3 length equals 15 residues. The CDR3 bases are TGTGCCAGCAACAACGGACTAGCGGTAACAGATACGCAGTATTTT. Amino acids: CASNNGLAVTDTQYF.

As for this clone: One junction end does not reproduce the germline sequence, and a read error may be involved. The V gene is TRBV4-1, the J gene TRBJ1-2; possible D gene TRBD1, 6 bases. Per germline, CDR1 MGHRA and CDR2 YSYEKL. The CDR3 is made up of 14 amino acids. The chain's CDR3 is CASSQDPSTGAKDF. DNA for the CDR3: TGCGCCAGCAGCCAAGACCCATCGACAGGCGCTAAGGACTTC.

V usage is TRBV5-1 and J usage is TRBJ2-5; 8 nucleotides line up with TRBD2. Trimming removed 0 bases from V and 5 bases from J; junction bases left unmatched: 6. The length of the CDR3 is 15 residues. The germline V gene encodes CDR1 SGHRS and CDR2 YFSETQ. The CDR3 nucleotides read TGCGCCAGCAGCTTGGCGGGGGGGCCTGGGGAGACCCAGTACTTC. It is translated as CASSLAGGPGETQYF.